Each of the 15 T cell receptor beta chains below was sequenced from the same sample in a study of beta chain features in type 1 diabetes. Expressed TCRB transcripts were sequenced because the entire RNA isolate underwent reverse transcription. The repertoire was sequenced with immunoSEQ multiplex PCR; TCRdb's copy has only in-frame clones and lacks some. Of 10,000 to 15,000 clones in the sample, 35% to 55% were seen once. Source material: stem cell memory CD4+ T cells from blood. The receptors derive from a man aged 18 to 30 in good health.

The J gene is TRBJ2-7, the V gene TRBV6-1; D perhaps matches TRBD1 (6 bases). Germline-derived CDR1 and CDR2 are MNHNS and SASEGT. V lost 3 bases and J 5 bases, leaving 17 bases between the germline ends. This CDR3 comprises 15 residues. The CDR3 bases are TGTGCCAGCAGTGAGCCCGCAACAGGGAACCACGAGCAGTACTTC. Residues: CASSEPATGNHEQYF.

This chain connects TRBV28 to TRBJ2-7; the D gene is possibly TRBD2 (6 bases). The V and J ends lost 2 bases and 0 bases respectively, with 8 bases between them. CDR1 MDHEN and CDR2 SYDVKM come from the germline V gene. The CDR3 contains 14 residues. CDR3 bases: TGTGCCAGCAGTTTAGGGGGGATCTCCTACGAGCAGTACTTC. This sequence encodes CASSLGGISYEQYF.

The chain uses TRBV2 and TRBJ1-4, with 9 nucleotides matching TRBD1. The CDR3 is made up of 14 amino acids. Germline assignment: CDR1 SNHLY and CDR2 FYNNEI. Losses at the gene ends were 8 bases for V and 6 bases for J; bases not matched to a gene: 7. The CDR3 DNA reads as TGTGCCAGCCTGGACAGGGGCAAAGATGAAAAACTGTTTTTT. This codes for CASLDRGKDEKLFF.

V is TRBV11-2 and J is TRBJ1-6; 7 nucleotides agree with TRBD1. Trimming at V came to 5 bases and at J to 6 bases, leaving 13 bases not matched to a gene. Germline V gene sequence: CDR1 SGHAT, CDR2 FQNNGV. The CDR3 is 17 residues long. CDR3 sequence: CASSAFTTGAGNSPLHF. The CDR3 nucleotides are TGTGCCAGCAGCGCGTTCACCACAGGGGCTGGTAATTCACCCCTCCACTTT.

CDR3: CASSPYNEQFF. In DNA form, the CDR3 reads TGTGCCAGCAGCCCATACAATGAGCAGTTCTTC. This chain uses TRBV2 with TRBJ2-1; unclear D gene. V was pared by 6 bases and J by 4 bases, with 4 bases between. The CDR3 is 11 amino acids. Germline lookup yields CDR1 SNHLY and CDR2 FYNNEI.

This clone was seen a few times. The V and J genes are TRBV7-2 and TRBJ2-7; a possible D gene is TRBD1 (6 bases). The CDR3 runs to 14 residues. Looked up from germline, CDR1 is SGHTA and CDR2 is FQGNSA. The V and J ends lost 5 bases and 5 bases respectively, with 16 bases between them. The CDR3 spells CASSRGRTGHEQYF. The CDR3 region has the DNA TGTGCCAGCAGCCGAGGACGTACAGGGCACGAGCAGTACTTC.

This clone has just a few counts. The chain has TRBV9 and TRBJ2-2; D may be TRBD1 (7 bases). The length of the CDR3 is 14 residues. V lost 4 bases, J lost 7 bases, and 14 bases lay in between. CDR1 and CDR2 (germline): SGDLS, YYNGEE. The chain's CDR3 is CASSQQGTGGELFF. As DNA, the CDR3 is TGTGCCAGCAGCCAACAGGGGACTGGCGGGGAGCTGTTTTTT.

The sample holds one count of this clone. This chain connects TRBV5-6 to TRBJ2-5; 12 bases are a match to TRBD1. CDR1 SGHDT and CDR2 YYEEEE come from the germline V gene. This CDR3 is 17 amino acids long. The ends lost 2 bases at V and 5 bases at J; junction bases unmatched: 10. The CDR3 DNA follows: TGTGCCAGCAGCTTAGGGGACAGGGGGCGCTTAGGTGAGACCCAGTACTTC. It specifies CASSLGDRGRLGETQYF.

In its sample, this clone was seen a few times. The chain uses TRBV7-2 and TRBJ1-4; D ambiguous. V lost 1 base and J lost 3, with 9 bases in between. The CDR3 is 15 residues long. In germline, CDR1 is SGHTA, CDR2 FQGNSA. CDR3 region: CASSLGPVANEKLFF. CDR3 coding DNA: TGTGCCAGCAGCTTAGGTCCGGTAGCTAATGAAAAACTGTTTTTT.

As concerns this clone: Other DNA sequences in the same sample also yield this CDR3. The rearrangement joins TRBV18 to TRBJ1-5; 9 positions match TRBD1. J was trimmed by 7 bases and V by 3 bases; bases with no gene match: 7. Germline V lookup: CDR1 KGHSH, CDR2 LQKENI. This CDR3 has 15 residues. The CDR3 DNA follows: TGTGCCAGCTCACCGGGTGGGACAGGGTTACAGCCCCAGCATTTT. Translating gives CASSPGGTGLQPQHF. Variable domain in full (rest from reference TRBV18 and TRBJ1-5): NAGVMQNPRHLVRRRGQEARLRCSPMKGHSHVYWYRQLPEEGLKFMVYLQKENIIDESGMPKERFSAEFPKEGPSILRIQQVVRGDSAAYFCASSPGGTGLQPQHFGDGTRLSIL.

V gene TRBV5-1 combines with J gene TRBJ2-7; D may be TRBD1 (6 bases). V lost 5 bases and J lost 3, with 12 bases in between. Germline V gives CDR1 SGHRS, CDR2 YFSETQ. CDR3 length: 13 residues. CDR3 bases: TGCGCCAGCAGATTAGGACAGAACTACGAGCAGTACTTC. It is translated as CASRLGQNYEQYF.

V usage is TRBV29-1 and J usage is TRBJ2-6; D is unresolved. Germline assignment: CDR1 SQVTM and CDR2 ANQGSEA. The germline V and J ends were trimmed by 6 bases and 0 bases, with 9 bases remaining between them. The CDR3 has 14 amino acids. The CDR3 loop is CSVRTVSGANVLTF. Here the CDR3 DNA reads TGCAGCGTGAGAACAGTCTCTGGGGCCAACGTCCTGACTTTC.

The chain has TRBV7-2 and TRBJ2-7; tentative D call: TRBD1 (5 bases). This CDR3 contains 14 residues. V lost 1 base and J 1 base, leaving 8 bases between the germline ends. Germline lookup yields CDR1 SGHTA and CDR2 FQGNSA. The CDR3 region is CASSLVKGSYEQYF. CDR3 in DNA: TGTGCCAGCAGCTTAGTCAAGGGGTCCTACGAGCAGTACTTC. Drawing the rest from reference TRBV7-2 and TRBJ2-7, the complete variable domain is GAGVSQSPSNKVTEKGKDVELRCDPISGHTALYWYRQSLGQGLEFLIYFQGNSAPDKSGLPSDRFSAERTGGSVSTLTIQRTQQEDSAVYLCASSLVKGSYEQYFGPGTRLTVT.

V is TRBV18 and J is TRBJ2-5, with D uncertain. The V gene's germline CDR1 is KGHSH and CDR2 LQKENI. The V gene lost 4 bases and the J gene lost 5 bases, with 8 bases spanning the gap. This CDR3 spans 12 amino acids. The CDR3 DNA reads as TGTGCCAGCTCACTGTATGCGGAGACCCAGTACTTC. Its protein product is CASSLYAETQYF.

The chain uses TRBV2 and TRBJ2-3; TRBD2 matches 10 bases. The CDR3 extends over 16 amino acids. J was trimmed by 1 base and V by 9 bases; bases with no gene match: 10. Germline CDR1 is SNHLY and CDR2 is FYNNEI. CDR3 DNA: TGTGCCAGGAAGACTAGCGGGCTCTCTCGCACAGATACGCAGTATTTT. Its translation: CARKTSGLSRTDTQYF. Filled out from reference TRBV2 and TRBJ2-3, the complete variable domain reads EPEVTQTPSHQVTQMGQEVILRCVPISNHLYFYWYRQILGQKVEFLVSFYNNEISEKSEIFDDQFSVERPDGSNFTLKIRSTKLEDSAMYFCARKTSGLSRTDTQYFGPGTRLTVL.